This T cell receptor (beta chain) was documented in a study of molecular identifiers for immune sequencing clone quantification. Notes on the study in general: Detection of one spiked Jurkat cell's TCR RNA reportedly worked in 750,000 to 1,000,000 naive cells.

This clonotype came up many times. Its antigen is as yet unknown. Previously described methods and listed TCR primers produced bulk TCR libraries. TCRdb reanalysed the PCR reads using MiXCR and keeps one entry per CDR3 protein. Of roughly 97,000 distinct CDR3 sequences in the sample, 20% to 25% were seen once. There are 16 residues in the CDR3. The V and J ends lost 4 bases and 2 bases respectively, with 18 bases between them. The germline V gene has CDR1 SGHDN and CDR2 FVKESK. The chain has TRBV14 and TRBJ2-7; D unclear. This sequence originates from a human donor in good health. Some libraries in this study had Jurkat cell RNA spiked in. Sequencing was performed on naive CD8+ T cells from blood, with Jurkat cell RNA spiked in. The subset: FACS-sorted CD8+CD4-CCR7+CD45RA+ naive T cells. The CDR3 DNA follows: TGTGCCAGCAGCCGTCCCGGCTCCCTACAGCCCTACGAGCAGTACTTC. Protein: CASSRPGSLQPYEQYF.